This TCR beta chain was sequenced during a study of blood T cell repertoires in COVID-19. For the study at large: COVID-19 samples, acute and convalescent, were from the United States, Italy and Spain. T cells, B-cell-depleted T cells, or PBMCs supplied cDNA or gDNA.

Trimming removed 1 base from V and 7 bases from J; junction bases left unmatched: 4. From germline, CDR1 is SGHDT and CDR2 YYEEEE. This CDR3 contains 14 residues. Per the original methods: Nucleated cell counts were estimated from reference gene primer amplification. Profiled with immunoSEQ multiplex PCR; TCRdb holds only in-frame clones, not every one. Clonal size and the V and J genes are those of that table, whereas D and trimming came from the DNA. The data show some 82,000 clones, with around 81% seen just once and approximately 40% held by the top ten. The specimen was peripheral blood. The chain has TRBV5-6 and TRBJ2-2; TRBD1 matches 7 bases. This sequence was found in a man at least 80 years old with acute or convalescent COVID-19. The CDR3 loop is CASSLQGDNGELFF. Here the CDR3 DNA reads TGTGCCAGCAGCTTGCAGGGGGATAACGGGGAGCTGTTTTTT.